These 24 T cell receptor beta chains were all obtained from the same sample, sequenced in a study of blood T cell repertoires in COVID-19. The table came from immunoSEQ multiplex PCR; TCRdb's copy has only in-frame clones and leaves some out. The data show some 430,000 clones, 90% seen once. The material sequenced was PBMCs or T cells enriched from blood (not recorded which). Source of these receptors: a man aged 18 to 29 who had recovered from COVID-19.

This clone came up a few times. The CDR3 spells CASSPHSKRNTEAFF. For the CDR3, the DNA is TGTGCCAGCAGTCCCCACTCAAAGCGGAACACTGAAGCTTTCTTT. The gene calls are TRBV28 and TRBJ1-1; D remains ambiguous. The CDR3 is 15 residues long. Between the trimmed V and J ends, which lost 5 bases and 1 base, there was a span of 14 bases. Germline loops: CDR1 MDHEN, CDR2 SYDVKM.

V gene TRBV27 combines with J gene TRBJ1-1, with TRBD1 matching 7 bases. The germline V gene encodes CDR1 MNHEY and CDR2 SMNVEV (reference sequence). V gave up 0 bases and J gave up 0 bases; unmatched junction bases: 4. CDR3 size: 16 residues. CDR3 sequence reads: CASSLSRGPLNTEAFF. CDR3 bases: TGTGCCAGCAGTTTATCGAGGGGGCCCCTGAACACTGAAGCTTTCTTT.

This chain connects TRBV7-3 to TRBJ1-2; 8 bases are shared with TRBD1. J gave up 5 bases and V 5 bases, and 4 bases lay outside the gene matches. From germline, CDR1 is SGHTA and CDR2 FQGTGA. The CDR3 covers 13 residues. The DNA for the CDR3 is TGTGCCAGCAGCGATAGACAGGGGTATGGCTACACCTTC. It codes for CASSDRQGYGYTF. The whole variable domain, filled in from reference TRBV7-3 and TRBJ1-2, reads GAGVSQTPSNKVTEKGKYVELRCDPISGHTALYWYRQSLGQGPEFLIYFQGTGAADDSGLPNDRFFAVRPEGSVSTLKIQRTERGDSAVYLCASSDRQGYGYTFGSGTRLTVV.

The chain employs TRBV19 and TRBJ1-6; 8 positions match TRBD1. Per the germline V gene, CDR1 is LNHDA and CDR2 is SQIVND (reference sequence). The CDR3 length is 16 residues. V was clipped by 7 bases and J by 1 base; unmatched bases: 6. The CDR3 sequence: CASNPDRESYNSPLHF. The CDR3, as DNA: TGTGCCAGTAACCCGGACAGGGAGTCCTATAATTCACCCCTCCACTTT.

The chain is built from TRBV28 and TRBJ1-6, with 7 bases aligning to TRBD1. V shed 6 bases, J shed 9 bases, and the junction held 14 bases outside the gene matches. The CDR3 length is 16 residues. From germline, CDR1 is MDHEN and CDR2 SYDVKM. The CDR3: CASSTHRDRDTSPLHF. The CDR3 DNA sequence: TGTGCCAGCAGCACTCATCGAGACAGGGATACTTCACCCCTCCACTTT.

The gene calls are TRBV28 and TRBJ2-2; 9 bases map to TRBD1. The V gene end was trimmed by 6 bases and the J gene end by 4 bases; junction bases not matched to a gene: 3. Germline V lookup: CDR1 MDHEN, CDR2 SYDVKM. The CDR3 length is 14 residues. CDR3 protein: CASSRDRATGELFF. In DNA, the CDR3 is TGTGCCAGCAGCCGGGACAGGGCCACCGGGGAGCTGTTTTTT.

V gene TRBV5-8 combines with J gene TRBJ2-7; possible D gene TRBD1, 5 bases. The CDR3 covers 12 residues. Germline assignment: CDR1 SGHTS and CDR2 YDEGEE. Trimming removed 3 bases from V and 7 bases from J, with 11 bases in between. The CDR3 DNA sequence: TGTGCCAGCAGCTGGGGCGTGGGGGAGCAGTACTTC. The encoded protein is CASSWGVGEQYF.

J is TRBJ1-1 and V is TRBV28, with D tentatively TRBD1 (6 bases). CDR3 length equals 14 residues. Germline V lookup: CDR1 MDHEN, CDR2 SYDVKM. V lost 6 bases and J lost 5, with 16 bases in between. The CDR3 nucleotides read TGTGCCAGCAGCCCACAGGGCGAAAGGACTGAAGCTTTCTTT. Its protein is CASSPQGERTEAFF.

The gene calls are TRBV6-5 and TRBJ2-2; tentative D call: TRBD2 (6 bases). Germline V gene sequence: CDR1 MNHEY, CDR2 SVGAGI. The CDR3 has 14 residues. V lost 8 bases to trimming and J lost 0 bases, with 10 bases between them. The CDR3 bases are TGTGCCAGCGCGGGGTCCGCGAACACCGGGGAGCTGTTTTTT. It encodes CASAGSANTGELFF.

This sequence joins TRBV20-1 and TRBJ1-3; D is ambiguous. This CDR3 spans 14 amino acids. CDR1 and CDR2 (germline): DFQATT, SNEGSKA (reference sequence). Trimming took off 3 bases at V and 7 bases at J, with 16 bases between the two ends. The CDR3 nucleotides read TGCAGTGCTAGTGAAGCCCGGGAGGTGAACACCATATATTTT. Protein product: CSASEAREVNTIYF.

The J gene is TRBJ1-3, the V gene TRBV19; perhaps TRBD1 as D (6 bases). This CDR3 has 13 amino acids. V was clipped by 8 bases and J by 2 bases, with 10 bases between them. The germline CDR1 and CDR2 sequences are LNHDA and SQIVND (reference sequence). The CDR3 spells CASGNRAGNTIYF. CDR3 DNA sequence: TGTGCCAGTGGGAACAGGGCTGGAAACACCATATATTTT.

The rearrangement joins TRBV27 to TRBJ1-5, with a tentative D call TRBD1 (5 bases). V lost 5 bases to trimming and J lost 1 base, with 15 bases between them. Germline V gene data show CDR1 as MNHEY and CDR2 as SMNVEV (reference sequence). CDR3 size: 16 residues. CDR3 protein: CASSLTPGSSNQPQHF. The CDR3 bases are TGTGCCAGCAGTCTCACCCCAGGGTCGAGCAATCAGCCCCAGCATTTT.

The V call is TRBV18, the J call TRBJ2-2, with 8 positions matching TRBD1. After removal of 5 bases from V and 2 bases from J, the junction contained 4 bases not matched to a gene. Germline V CDR1 and CDR2: KGHSH, LQKENI. CDR3 length equals 15 residues. CDR3 residues: CASSLGTGNTGELFF. CDR3 sequence (DNA): TGTGCCAGCTCATTAGGGACAGGCAACACCGGGGAGCTGTTTTTT.

This chain connects TRBV27 to TRBJ2-5; 9 bases match TRBD2. CDR3 length: 18 residues. In germline, CDR1 is MNHEY, CDR2 SMNVEV (reference sequence). Trimming cost V 5 bases and J 5 bases; bases outside gene matches: 18. CDR3 in DNA: TGTGCCAGCAGTAACCCTAGGACTAGCGCTTGGGGACAGGAGACCCAGTACTTC. Its protein is CASSNPRTSAWGQETQYF.

The rearrangement links TRBV2 to TRBJ2-5; a weak D match, TRBD1 (6 bases). The CDR3 length is 14 residues. From germline, CDR1 is SNHLY and CDR2 FYNNEI. Trimming stripped 6 bases from V and 9 bases from J, with 20 bases between. The CDR3 DNA is TGTGCCAGCAGCGTAGGACAGACCTCCGGGGCCCAGTACTTC. This gives the protein CASSVGQTSGAQYF.

CDR3 sequence: CASSPGQGNYGYTF. The DNA for the CDR3 is TGTGCCAGCAGCCCCGGTCAGGGCAACTATGGCTACACCTTC. The chain is built from TRBV6-5 and TRBJ1-2; tentative D call: TRBD1 (5 bases). Germline V gene data show CDR1 as MNHEY and CDR2 as SVGAGI. This CDR3 comprises 14 residues. V lost 6 bases to trimming and J lost 2 bases, with 13 bases between them.

V and J are TRBV29-1 and TRBJ2-2, with TRBD1 as a possible D gene (6 bases). The CDR3 covers 16 residues. The V gene lost 7 bases and the J gene lost 2 bases, with 20 bases spanning the gap. Germline CDR1 reads SQVTM; CDR2 reads ANQGSEA. The CDR3 nucleotides read TGCAGCGCCAAGAACGGACAGAACCCCAACACCGGGGAGCTGTTTTTT. Protein: CSAKNGQNPNTGELFF.

The V call is TRBV18, the J call TRBJ2-1; 13 bases agree with TRBD2. Germline CDR1 reads KGHSH; CDR2 reads LQKENI. Trimming at V came to 3 bases and at J to 10 bases, leaving 9 bases not matched to a gene. This CDR3 comprises 16 residues. The CDR3 nucleotides are TGTGCCAGCTCACCGCCGGGACTAGCGGGATTTGGAGAGCAGTTCTTC. Translating it yields CASSPPGLAGFGEQFF.

As for this clone: This sample includes further DNA sequences coding for the same CDR3. The rearrangement links TRBV10-3 to TRBJ1-5, with 7 bases matching TRBD1. CDR3 length equals 14 residues. Germline trimming cut 4 bases from V and 4 bases from J; bases unmatched to any gene: 4. Germline values: CDR1 ENHRY, CDR2 SYGVKD. The CDR3 DNA sequence: TGTGCCATCAGTGGGACAGGAGGGAATCAGCCCCAGCATTTT. Its translation is CAISGTGGNQPQHF.

The chain has TRBV4-1 and TRBJ1-4, with 7 nucleotides matching TRBD1. Per the germline V gene, CDR1 is MGHRA and CDR2 is YSYEKL. This CDR3 comprises 20 residues. V lost 1 base, J lost 0 bases, and 14 bases stayed unmatched. This CDR3 reads CASSQVTSRDRLATNEKLFF. DNA for the CDR3: TGCGCCAGCAGCCAAGTTACGTCCCGGGACAGACTTGCAACTAATGAAAAACTGTTTTTT.

The chain links TRBV28 to TRBJ1-4; D may be TRBD1 (6 bases). The CDR3 runs to 15 residues. The ends were cut back, 1 base at V and 6 bases at J, with 12 bases in the middle. Looked up from germline, CDR1 is MDHEN and CDR2 is SYDVKM. Here the CDR3 reads CASSLFGDIDEKLFF. The DNA of the CDR3 is TGTGCCAGCAGTTTATTCGGGGACATCGATGAAAAACTGTTTTTT.

This clone was seen only once. The V gene is TRBV2, the J gene TRBJ2-7, with 11 bases that match TRBD1. J gave up 4 bases and V 6 bases, and 11 bases lay outside the gene matches. Germline CDR1 and CDR2: SNHLY and FYNNEI. This CDR3 has 16 amino acids. This chain's CDR3 is CASSPTLDRGQYEQYF. The CDR3 nucleotides are TGTGCCAGCAGCCCGACCCTGGACAGGGGGCAGTACGAGCAGTACTTC.

This chain connects TRBV2 to TRBJ1-4; 8 bases fit TRBD1. The CDR3 extends over 16 amino acids. After removal of 5 bases from V and 4 bases from J, the junction contained 9 bases not matched to a gene. CDR1 SNHLY and CDR2 FYNNEI come from the germline V gene. Written as DNA, the CDR3 is TGTGCCAGCAGTAGAGGACAGGGTCCACTTAATGAAAAACTGTTTTTT. This sequence encodes CASSRGQGPLNEKLFF.

The V gene is TRBV12-5, the J gene TRBJ2-1, with 8 positions matching TRBD2. Germline V lookup: CDR1 LGHNT, CDR2 FRNRAP. Trimming cost V 4 bases and J 7 bases; bases outside gene matches: 9. The CDR3 is 15 residues long. In nucleotides, the CDR3 is TGTGCTAGTGGTTCCCCAGCGGGAGACCTTAATGAGCAGTTCTTC. It codes for CASGSPAGDLNEQFF. Full variable domain (rest looked up from reference TRBV12-5 and TRBJ2-1): DARVTQTPRHKVTEMGQEVTMRCQPILGHNTVFWYRQTMMQGLELLAYFRNRAPLDDSGMPKDRFSAEMPDATLATLKIQPSEPRDSAVYFCASGSPAGDLNEQFFGPGTRLTVL.